The source of this T cell receptor (beta chain) is a study of naive and memory T cell subsets. Only a few counts were recorded for this clonotype. Its target is unknown. The study's findings and limits: Gini index rose across naive, CM, EM and EMRA in CD4 and CD8. Naive repertoires, especially CD8, held a few larger clonotypes, possibly memory cells re-expressing CD45RA. The power law exponent of TCR abundance differed between naive and memory cells. RNA-based TCR counts may shift with T cell activation and differentiation. In naive cells, over 95% of TCR sequences were seen only once.

This CDR3 is built from 14 residues. CDR1 and CDR2 from the germline V gene are MNHEY and SVGEGT. Trimming cost V 7 bases and J 4 bases, with 16 bases left between them. The beta constant-region primer was an equimolar mix of two oligonucleotides covering TRBC1 and TRBC2. The ligated cDNA underwent four PCR rounds using SP2 and nested alpha and beta constant-region primers. TCRdb re-derived calls from the UMI-ligation and nested PCR reads in MiXCR, one entry per CDR3 protein. The sample has about 160,000 distinct CDR3 sequences, about 23% seen once. The gene calls are TRBV6-2 or TRBV6-3 and TRBJ1-1; possible D gene TRBD1, 5 bases. Sequenced material: naive CD4+ T cells from blood. The clonotype was recovered from a human donor in good health. In DNA form, the CDR3 reads TGTGCCAGCATTGCGACAGCTTACCTCACTGAAGCTTTCTTT. This gives the protein CASIATAYLTEAFF.